This entry concerns a single T cell receptor beta chain. Sorted-subset replicate PCRs used about 200 ng DNA, around 31,000 T cell genomes. TCRdb's copy holds only in-frame clones and misses some; the assay was immunoSEQ multiplex PCR. The sample lists roughly 2.4 million clones, 95% occurring once. This record belongs to a study of shared clonotypes between healthy human individuals. This CDR3 region has 15 residues. Germline CDR1 reads MNHEY; CDR2 reads SMNVEV (reference sequence). Losses at the gene ends were 6 bases for V and 0 bases for J; bases not matched to a gene: 7. The chain combines TRBV27 with TRBJ2-7; 8 nucleotides agree with TRBD2. Sample: naive CD4+ T cells sorted from blood. Subset described: CD45RA+ positively selected. The sequence came from a young man in good health. The DNA for the CDR3 is TGTGCCAGCAGGTCCGAGCGGGAGTCCTCCTACGAGCAGTACTTC. Translation gives CASRSERESSYEQYF.